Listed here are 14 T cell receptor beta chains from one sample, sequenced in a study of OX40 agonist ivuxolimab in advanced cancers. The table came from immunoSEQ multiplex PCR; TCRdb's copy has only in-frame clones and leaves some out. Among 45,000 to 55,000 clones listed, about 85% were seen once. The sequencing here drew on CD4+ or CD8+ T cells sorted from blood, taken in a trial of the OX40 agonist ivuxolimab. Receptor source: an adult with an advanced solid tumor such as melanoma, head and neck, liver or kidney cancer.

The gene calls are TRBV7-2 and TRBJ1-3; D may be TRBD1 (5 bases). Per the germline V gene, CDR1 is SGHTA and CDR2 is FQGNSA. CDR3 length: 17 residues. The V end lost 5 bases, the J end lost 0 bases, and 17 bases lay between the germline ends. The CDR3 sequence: CASSRGAVPYSGNTIYF. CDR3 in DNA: TGTGCCAGCAGCCGAGGGGCAGTCCCTTACTCTGGAAACACCATATATTTT. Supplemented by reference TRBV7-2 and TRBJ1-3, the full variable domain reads GAGVSQSPSNKVTEKGKDVELRCDPISGHTALYWYRQSLGQGLEFLIYFQGNSAPDKSGLPSDRFSAERTGGSVSTLTIQRTQQEDSAVYLCASSRGAVPYSGNTIYFGEGSWLTVV.

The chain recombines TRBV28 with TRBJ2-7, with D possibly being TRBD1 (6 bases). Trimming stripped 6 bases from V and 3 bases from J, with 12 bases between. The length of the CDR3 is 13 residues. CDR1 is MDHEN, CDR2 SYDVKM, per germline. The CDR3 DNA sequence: TGTGCCAGCAGAACCGGACAGCTCTACGAGCAGTACTTC. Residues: CASRTGQLYEQYF.

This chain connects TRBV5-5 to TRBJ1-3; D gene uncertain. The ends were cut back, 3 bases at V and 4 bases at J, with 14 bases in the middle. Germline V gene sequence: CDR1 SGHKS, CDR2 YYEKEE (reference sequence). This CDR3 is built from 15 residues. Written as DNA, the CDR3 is TGTGCCAGCAGCTGGGAGAGGGCGAAGGGAAACACCATATATTTT. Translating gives CASSWERAKGNTIYF.

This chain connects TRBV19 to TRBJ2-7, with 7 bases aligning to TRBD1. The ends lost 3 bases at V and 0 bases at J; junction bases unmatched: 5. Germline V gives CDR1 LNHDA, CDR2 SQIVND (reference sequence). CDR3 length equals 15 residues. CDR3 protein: CASSIQDRSSYEQYF. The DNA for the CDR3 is TGTGCCAGTAGTATTCAGGACAGGAGCTCCTACGAGCAGTACTTC.

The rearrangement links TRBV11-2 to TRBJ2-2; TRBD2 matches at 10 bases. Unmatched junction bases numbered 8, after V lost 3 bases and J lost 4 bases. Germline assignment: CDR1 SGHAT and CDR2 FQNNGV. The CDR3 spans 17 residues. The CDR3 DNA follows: TGTGCCAGCAGCTTGGGGGCTAGCGGGAGCTCCACCGGGGAGCTGTTTTTT. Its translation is CASSLGASGSSTGELFF.

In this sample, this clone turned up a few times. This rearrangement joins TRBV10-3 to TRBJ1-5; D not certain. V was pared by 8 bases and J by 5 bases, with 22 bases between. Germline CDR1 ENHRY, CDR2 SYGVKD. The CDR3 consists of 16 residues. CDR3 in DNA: TGTGCCATCGGGGTTGGAGCGGGAGGCGAGGATCAGCCCCAGCATTTT. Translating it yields CAIGVGAGGEDQPQHF.

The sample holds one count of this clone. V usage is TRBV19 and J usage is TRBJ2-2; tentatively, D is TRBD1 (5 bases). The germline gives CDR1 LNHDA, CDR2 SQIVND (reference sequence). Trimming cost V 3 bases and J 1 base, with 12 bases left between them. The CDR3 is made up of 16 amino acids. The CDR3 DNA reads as TGTGCCAGTAGTATCACGACAGCACGGAACACCGGGGAGCTGTTTTTT. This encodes CASSITTARNTGELFF.

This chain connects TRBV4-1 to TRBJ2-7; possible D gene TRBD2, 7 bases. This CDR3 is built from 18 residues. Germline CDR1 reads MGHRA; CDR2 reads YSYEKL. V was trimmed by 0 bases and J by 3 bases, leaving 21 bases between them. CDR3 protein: CASSQESGGWGLIYEQYF. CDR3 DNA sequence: TGCGCCAGCAGCCAAGAATCGGGGGGCTGGGGATTAATCTACGAGCAGTACTTC.

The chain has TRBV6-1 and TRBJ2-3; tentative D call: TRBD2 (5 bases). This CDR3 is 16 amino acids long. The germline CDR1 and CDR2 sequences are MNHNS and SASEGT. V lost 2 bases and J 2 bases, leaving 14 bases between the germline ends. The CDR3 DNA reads TGTGCCAGCAGTGAAAGGGAAGGCGGGTTCACAGATACGCAGTATTTT. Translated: CASSEREGGFTDTQYF.

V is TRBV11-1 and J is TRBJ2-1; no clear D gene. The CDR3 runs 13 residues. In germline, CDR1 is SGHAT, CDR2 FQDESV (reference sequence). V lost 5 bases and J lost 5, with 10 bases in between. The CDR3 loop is CASSPNRNNEQFF. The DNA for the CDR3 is TGTGCCAGCAGCCCTAACCGAAACAATGAGCAGTTCTTC.

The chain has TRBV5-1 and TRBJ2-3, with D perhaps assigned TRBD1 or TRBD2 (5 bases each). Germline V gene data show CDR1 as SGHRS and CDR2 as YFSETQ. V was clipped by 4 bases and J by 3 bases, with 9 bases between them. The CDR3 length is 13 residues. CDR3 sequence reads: CASSGGRTDTQYF. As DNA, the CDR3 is TGCGCCAGCAGCGGGGGACGGACAGATACGCAGTATTTT.

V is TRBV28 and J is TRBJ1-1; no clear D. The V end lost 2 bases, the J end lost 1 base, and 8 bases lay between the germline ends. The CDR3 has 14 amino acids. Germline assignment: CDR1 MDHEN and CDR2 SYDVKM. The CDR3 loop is CASSLGQQNTEAFF. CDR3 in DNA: TGTGCCAGCAGTTTAGGGCAGCAGAACACTGAAGCTTTCTTT. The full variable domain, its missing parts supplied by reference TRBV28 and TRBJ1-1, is DVKVTQSSRYLVKRTGEKVFLECVQDMDHENMFWYRQDPGLGLRLIYFSYDVKMKEKGDIPEGYSVSREKKERFSLILESASTNQTSMYLCASSLGQQNTEAFFGQGTRLTVV.

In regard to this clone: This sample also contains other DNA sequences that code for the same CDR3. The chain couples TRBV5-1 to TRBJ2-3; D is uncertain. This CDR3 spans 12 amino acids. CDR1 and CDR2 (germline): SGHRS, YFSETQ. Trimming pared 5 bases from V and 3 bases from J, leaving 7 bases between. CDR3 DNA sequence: TGCGCCAGCAGTTCAGATACAGATACGCAGTATTTT. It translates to CASSSDTDTQYF.

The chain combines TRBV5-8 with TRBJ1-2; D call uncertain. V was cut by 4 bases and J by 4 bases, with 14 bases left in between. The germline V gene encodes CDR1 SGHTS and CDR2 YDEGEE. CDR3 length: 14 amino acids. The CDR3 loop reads CASSTGRSSYGYTF. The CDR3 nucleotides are TGTGCCAGCAGCACCGGACGGAGCAGCTATGGCTACACCTTC.